This T cell receptor beta chain was captured in a study of T cells in Graves' hyperthyroidism and ophthalmopathy. Notes on the study in general: Blood also held most thyroid clonotypes expanded beyond 0.001.

Amplification targeted TCR beta CDR3 regions from RNA transcripts. HTBI primers were employed in a first-round RT-PCR of the TCR CDR3. TCRdb itself ran the multiplex PCR reads through MiXCR, one entry per CDR3 protein. The sample lists about 380,000 distinct CDR3 sequences; 14% were seen once. Over 18 months, lack of ophthalmopathy progression marked Graves' hyperthyroidism as stable. Patients aged 18 to 65 had newly diagnosed hyperthyroidism that had lasted under 2 months. Patients having uncontrolled infection, another autoimmune disease, pregnancy or lactation were not included. Remarks on this clonotype: Its antigen is unknown.

This receptor was obtained from a woman aged 60-70 years with Graves' hyperthyroidism. The material sequenced was blood.

In DNA, the CDR3 is TGTGCCAGCAGCCAAGAGGGGGGGATTGAAGCTTTCTTT. It is translated as CASSQEGGIEAFF. The genes are TRBV3-1 and TRBJ1-1; possibly TRBD1 for D (5 bases). Germline V gene sequence: CDR1 LGHDT, CDR2 YNNKEL (reference sequence). The V gene lost 0 bases and the J gene lost 7 bases, with 9 bases spanning the gap. This CDR3 has 13 amino acids.